This T cell receptor beta chain originates from a study of T-cell reconstitution after alpha-beta-depleted transplantation in children. Unique molecular identifiers were used to barcode this TCRbeta library. Each CDR3 protein gets one entry after TCRdb re-called the PCR reads with MiXCR. This sample has around 680,000 distinct CDR3 sequences; roughly 15% occur once, and the top ten carry 0.9% to 1.2%. The source material was PBMCs from the stem cell graft donor, sampled from the stem cell graft. This receptor was obtained from a human donor who donated a stem cell graft to a child with acute myeloid leukemia.

For the CDR3, the DNA is TGTGCCACCAGTTCCCAGGGGGCTGGTGGGGCCAACGTCCTGACTTTC. This gives the protein CATSSQGAGGANVLTF. The J gene is TRBJ2-6, the V gene TRBV24-1; 8 bases align to TRBD1. V was pared by 6 bases and J by 3 bases, with 6 bases of the junction left unmatched. Germline lookup yields CDR1 KGHDR and CDR2 SFDVKD. The CDR3 length is 16 residues.